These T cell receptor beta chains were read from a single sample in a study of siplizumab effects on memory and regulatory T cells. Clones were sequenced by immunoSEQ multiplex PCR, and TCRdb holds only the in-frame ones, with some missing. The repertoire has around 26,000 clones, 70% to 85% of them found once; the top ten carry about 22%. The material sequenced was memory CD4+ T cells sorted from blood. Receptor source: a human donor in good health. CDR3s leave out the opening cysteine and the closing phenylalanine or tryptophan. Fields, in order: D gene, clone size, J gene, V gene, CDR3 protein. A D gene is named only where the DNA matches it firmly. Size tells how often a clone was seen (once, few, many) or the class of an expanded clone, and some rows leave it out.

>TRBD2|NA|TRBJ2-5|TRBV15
ATSRRGGAKETQY
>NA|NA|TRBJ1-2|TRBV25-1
ASSESLGSNYGYT
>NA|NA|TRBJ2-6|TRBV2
ASSERYPGIYSSGANVLT
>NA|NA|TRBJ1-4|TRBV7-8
ASSLGVRGYEKLF
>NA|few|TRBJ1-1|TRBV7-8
ASSDQVPGNTEAF
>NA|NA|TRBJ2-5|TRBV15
ATSLRQKETQY
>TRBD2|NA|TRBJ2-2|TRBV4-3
ASSPQAGLAGLAGELF
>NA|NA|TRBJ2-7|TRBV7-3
ASSLSGDSYEQY
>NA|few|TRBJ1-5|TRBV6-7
ASSQQGRDQPQH
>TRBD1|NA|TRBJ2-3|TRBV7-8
ASSLAFRTGNTDTQY
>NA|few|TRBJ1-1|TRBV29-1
SGETANTEAF
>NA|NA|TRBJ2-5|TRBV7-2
ASSLGGAVQETQY
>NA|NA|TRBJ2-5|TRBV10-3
AISSRDNKETQY
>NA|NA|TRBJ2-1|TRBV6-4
ASSEEGSEYNEQF
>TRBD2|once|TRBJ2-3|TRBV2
ASRGLAGVSDTQY
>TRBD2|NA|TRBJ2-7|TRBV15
ATSRDLAGNYEQY
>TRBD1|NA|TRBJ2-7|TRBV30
AWNGQGASYEQY
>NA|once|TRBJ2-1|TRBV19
ASSLGNPGTVNEQF
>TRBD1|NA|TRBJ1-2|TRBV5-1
ASSLETGFGYT
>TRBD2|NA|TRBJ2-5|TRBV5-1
ASSLSGGGETQY
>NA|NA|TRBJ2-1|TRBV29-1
STQGGPLNEQF
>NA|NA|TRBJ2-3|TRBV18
ASSPRPPGYGTDTQY
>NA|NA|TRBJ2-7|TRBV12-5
ASGPGSTEQY
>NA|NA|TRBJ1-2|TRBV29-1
SVEVPSSSYT
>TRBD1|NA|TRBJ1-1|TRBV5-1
ASSSGQGATEAF
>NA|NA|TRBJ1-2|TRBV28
ASSHAFLREDYGYT
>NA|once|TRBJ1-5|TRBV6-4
ASSQKGVSNQPQH
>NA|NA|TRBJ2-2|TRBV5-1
ASSPKGAMNTGELF
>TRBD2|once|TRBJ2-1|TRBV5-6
ASSKTSGNAYNEQF
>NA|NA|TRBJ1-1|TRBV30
AWSVRKGPMNTEAF
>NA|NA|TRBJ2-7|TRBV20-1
SATLEYEQY
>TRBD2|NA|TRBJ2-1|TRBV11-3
ASSLGGLAGEEQF
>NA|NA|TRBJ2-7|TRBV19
ASRATGGLYEQY
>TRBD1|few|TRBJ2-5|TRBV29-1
SVGGPGGETQY
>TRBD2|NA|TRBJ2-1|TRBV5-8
ASSLVGGLAAYNEQF
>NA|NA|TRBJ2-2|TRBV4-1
ASSHPKKPGAGTGELF
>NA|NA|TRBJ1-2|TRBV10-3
AITPWKGLYGYT
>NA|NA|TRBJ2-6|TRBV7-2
ASSLRGIIGANVLT
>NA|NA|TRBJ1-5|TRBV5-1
ASSLGGGPRENQPQH
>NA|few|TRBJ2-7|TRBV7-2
ASSLAGVVGGSYEQY
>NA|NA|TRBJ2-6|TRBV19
ASSSFDSATNVLT
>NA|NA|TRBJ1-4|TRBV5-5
ASSQAWGGDEKLF
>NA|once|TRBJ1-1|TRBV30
AWSAREGMNTEAF
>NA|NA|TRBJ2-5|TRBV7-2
ASSRSGLETQY
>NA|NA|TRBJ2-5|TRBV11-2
ASSLDPHSQETQY
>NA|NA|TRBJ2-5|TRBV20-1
SARRDETQY
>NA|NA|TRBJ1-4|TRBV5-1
ASSLDGLKGEKLF
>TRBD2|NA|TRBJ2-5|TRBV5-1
ASSLSGSQETQY
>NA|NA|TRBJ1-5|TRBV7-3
ASSLGQDQPQH
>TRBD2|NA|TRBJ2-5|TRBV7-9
ASSLNPGLAGETQY
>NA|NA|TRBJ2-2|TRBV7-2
ASSLERQVGTGELF
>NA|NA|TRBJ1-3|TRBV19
ASSIYGSGNTIY
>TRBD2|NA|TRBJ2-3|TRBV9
ASSVGPGTSGRKGDTQY
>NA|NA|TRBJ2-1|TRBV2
ASSSESSYNEQF
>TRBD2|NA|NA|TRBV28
ASIPSGANSYEQY
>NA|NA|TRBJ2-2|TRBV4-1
ASSQVGVTGRDGELF
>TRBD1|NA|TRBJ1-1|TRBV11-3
ASSPPQAGGVHTEAF
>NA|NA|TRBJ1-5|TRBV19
ASTPLLVSQRNQPQH
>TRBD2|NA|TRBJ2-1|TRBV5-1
ASSLGLAGSNEQF
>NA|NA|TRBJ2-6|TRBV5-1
ASSGTGTSPSGANVLT